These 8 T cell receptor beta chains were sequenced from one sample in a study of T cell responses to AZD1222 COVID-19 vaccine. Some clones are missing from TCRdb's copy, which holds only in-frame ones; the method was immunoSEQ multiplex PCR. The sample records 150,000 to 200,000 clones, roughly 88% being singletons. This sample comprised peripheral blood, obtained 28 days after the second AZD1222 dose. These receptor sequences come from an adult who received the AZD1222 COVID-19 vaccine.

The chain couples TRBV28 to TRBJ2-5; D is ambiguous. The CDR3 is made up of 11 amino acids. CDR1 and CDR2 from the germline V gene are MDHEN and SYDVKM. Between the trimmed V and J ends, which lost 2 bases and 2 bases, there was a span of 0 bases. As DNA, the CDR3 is TGTGCCAGCAGTTTACAAGAGACCCAGTACTTC. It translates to CASSLQETQYF.

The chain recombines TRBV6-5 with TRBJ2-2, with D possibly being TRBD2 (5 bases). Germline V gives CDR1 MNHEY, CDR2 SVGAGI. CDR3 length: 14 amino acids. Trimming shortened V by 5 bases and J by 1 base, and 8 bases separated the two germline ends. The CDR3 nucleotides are TGTGCCAGCAGTCGGACTGTGAACACCGGGGAGCTGTTTTTT. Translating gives CASSRTVNTGELFF.

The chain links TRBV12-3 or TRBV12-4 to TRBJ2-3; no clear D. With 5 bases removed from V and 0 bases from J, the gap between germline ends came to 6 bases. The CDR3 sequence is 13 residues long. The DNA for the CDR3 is TGTGCCAGCAGTAGCAGTAGCACAGATACGCAGTATTTT. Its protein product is CASSSSSTDTQYF.

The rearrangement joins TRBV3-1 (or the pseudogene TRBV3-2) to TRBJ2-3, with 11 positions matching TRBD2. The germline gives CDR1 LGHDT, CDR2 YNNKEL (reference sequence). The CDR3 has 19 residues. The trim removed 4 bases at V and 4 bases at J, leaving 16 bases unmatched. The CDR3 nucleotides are TGTGCCAGCAGCCCACTGCTAGCGGGGGGTAGTTCAGTGGCAGATACGCAGTATTTT. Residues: CASSPLLAGGSSVADTQYF.

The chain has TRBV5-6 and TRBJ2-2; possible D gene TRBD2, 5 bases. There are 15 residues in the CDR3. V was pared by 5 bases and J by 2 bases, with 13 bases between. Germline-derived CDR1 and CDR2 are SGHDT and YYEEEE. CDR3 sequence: CASRSPGRNTGELFF. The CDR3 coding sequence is TGTGCCAGCAGGTCCCCGGGGAGAAACACCGGGGAGCTGTTTTTT.

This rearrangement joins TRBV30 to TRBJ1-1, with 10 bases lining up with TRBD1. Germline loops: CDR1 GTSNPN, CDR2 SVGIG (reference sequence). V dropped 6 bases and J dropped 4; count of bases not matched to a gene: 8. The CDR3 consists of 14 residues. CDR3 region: CACMRGTGVTEAFF. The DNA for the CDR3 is TGTGCCTGCATGCGGGGGACAGGGGTCACTGAAGCTTTCTTT.

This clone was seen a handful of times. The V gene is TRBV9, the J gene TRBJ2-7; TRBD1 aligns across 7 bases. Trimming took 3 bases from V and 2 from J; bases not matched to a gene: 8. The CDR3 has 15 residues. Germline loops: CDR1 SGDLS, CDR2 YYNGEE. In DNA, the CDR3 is TGTGCCAGCAGCGCCCGTCCCGGACAGGCCTACGAGCAGTACTTC. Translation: CASSARPGQAYEQYF.

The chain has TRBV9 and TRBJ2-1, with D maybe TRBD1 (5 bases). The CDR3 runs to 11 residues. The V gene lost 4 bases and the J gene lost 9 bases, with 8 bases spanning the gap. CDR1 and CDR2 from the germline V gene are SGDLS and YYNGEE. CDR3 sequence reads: CASSTQGEQFF. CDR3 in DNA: TGTGCCAGCAGCACCCAGGGTGAGCAGTTCTTC.